The 25 T cell receptor beta chains below were found in one sample sequenced in a study of cytomegalovirus exposure and HLA in healthy donors. The PCR made use of 60 Vbeta and 13 Jbeta primers. This table comes from immunoSEQ multiplex PCR, and its TCRdb copy is limited to in-frame clones, with some not included. The table lists 96,000 or so clones, with 5% to 6.5% in the top ten. Sample: PBMCs. The origin of the receptors is a girl aged 10 to 17 in good health and CMV-seropositive.

The rearrangement links TRBV5-1 to TRBJ1-1; no clear D gene. Trimming left V 4 bases short and J 6 bases short, with 13 bases between. The CDR3 covers 13 residues. Germline CDR1 and CDR2: SGHRS and YFSETQ. The CDR3 DNA reads as TGCGCCAGCAGCCCCGAGAGGGCCGCTGAAGCTTTCTTT. The encoded protein is CASSPERAAEAFF.

The rearrangement links TRBV11-2 to TRBJ1-1; the D is unclear. The CDR3 is 13 amino acids. V was cut by 2 bases and J by 4 bases, with 8 bases left in between. Germline-derived CDR1 and CDR2 are SGHAT and FQNNGV. The DNA for the CDR3 is TGTGCCAGCAGCTTACTCCGGGTCACTGAAGCTTTCTTT. It encodes CASSLLRVTEAFF.

The chain employs TRBV18 and TRBJ2-5; D ambiguous. Germline V CDR1 and CDR2: KGHSH, LQKENI. Trimming removed 0 bases from V and 4 bases from J, with 15 bases in between. CDR3 length equals 16 residues. The CDR3 loop reads CASSPPLTERPETQYF. CDR3 nucleotides: TGTGCCAGCTCACCACCGTTAACAGAGAGACCAGAGACCCAGTACTTC.

The chain joins TRBV6-6 to TRBJ1-5; 8 bases match TRBD1. V dropped 0 bases and J dropped 6; count of bases not matched to a gene: 7. Germline CDR1 is MNHNY and CDR2 is SVGAGI (reference sequence). This CDR3 contains 16 residues. CDR3 sequence: CASSYSGQGHVQPQHF. CDR3 sequence (DNA): TGTGCCAGCAGTTACTCCGGACAGGGACATGTTCAGCCCCAGCATTTT.

V is TRBV7-2 and J is TRBJ1-2; 9 bases match TRBD1. Trimming cost V 5 bases and J 5 bases; bases outside gene matches: 12. There are 16 residues in the CDR3. Germline CDR1 SGHTA, CDR2 FQGNSA. The CDR3 DNA reads TGTGCCAGCAGCACAACCTCGGGACAGGGCGTTTATGGCTACACCTTC. Its protein is CASSTTSGQGVYGYTF. The whole variable domain, filled in from reference TRBV7-2 and TRBJ1-2, reads GAGVSQSPSNKVTEKGKDVELRCDPISGHTALYWYRQSLGQGLEFLIYFQGNSAPDKSGLPSDRFSAERTGGSVSTLTIQRTQQEDSAVYLCASSTTSGQGVYGYTFGSGTRLTVV.

The chain uses TRBV5-1 and TRBJ2-3, with D possibly TRBD2 on 5 matching bases. V was pared by 6 bases and J by 1 base, with 9 bases between. The CDR3 contains 13 residues. Germline V gene sequence: CDR1 SGHRS, CDR2 YFSETQ. CDR3 in amino acids: CASNSVGTDTQYF. As DNA, the CDR3 is TGCGCCAGCAATAGCGTTGGCACAGATACGCAGTATTTT.

The chain links TRBV15 to TRBJ1-5; tentative D call: TRBD1 (6 bases). Trimming stripped 0 bases from V and 0 bases from J, with 15 bases between. This CDR3 has 18 residues. Germline V gene lookup returns CDR1 LNHNV and CDR2 YYDKDF (reference sequence). In nucleotides, the CDR3 is TGTGCCACCAGCAGAGATGGGGGCACCAAATATAGCAATCAGCCCCAGCATTTT. This translates into CATSRDGGTKYSNQPQHF.

J is TRBJ1-1 and V is TRBV11-2; 7 bases align to TRBD1. The CDR3 extends over 13 amino acids. In germline, CDR1 is SGHAT, CDR2 FQNNGV. J was trimmed by 3 bases and V by 6 bases; bases with no gene match: 4. CDR3 bases: TGTGCCAGCAGGTTCACAGGGGACACTGAAGCTTTCTTT. It translates to CASRFTGDTEAFF.

The chain has TRBV19 and TRBJ2-1; 12 bases map to TRBD2. The CDR3 is 14 amino acids. V shed 7 bases and J 6 bases; nucleotides not matched to a gene: 4. The germline V gene has CDR1 LNHDA and CDR2 SQIVND (reference sequence). CDR3 loop: CASTRTSGVNEQFF. CDR3 DNA: TGTGCCAGTACTCGGACTAGCGGGGTCAATGAGCAGTTCTTC.

Here the CDR3 reads CASSTLSGGASNEQFF. The CDR3 nucleotides are TGCGCCAGCAGCACCCTTAGCGGGGGGGCCTCTAATGAGCAGTTCTTC. This rearrangement joins TRBV5-1 to TRBJ2-1, with 11 bases lining up with TRBD2. Germline V gene data show CDR1 as SGHRS and CDR2 as YFSETQ. The V segment lost 4 bases and the J segment 7 bases; nucleotides outside the gene matches: 10. The CDR3 length is 16 residues.

V is TRBV18 and J is TRBJ2-5, with a possible D match to TRBD2 (7 bases). CDR1 and CDR2 (germline): KGHSH, LQKENI. CDR3 length: 16 residues. V lost 0 bases and J lost 5, with 16 bases in between. CDR3 DNA sequence: TGTGCCAGCTCACCACCTGGGGGGGCCGTTTGGGAGACCCAGTACTTC. Amino acids: CASSPPGGAVWETQYF. Using reference TRBV18 and TRBJ2-5 for the parts outside the CDR3, the full variable domain is NAGVMQNPRHLVRRRGQEARLRCSPMKGHSHVYWYRQLPEEGLKFMVYLQKENIIDESGMPKERFSAEFPKEGPSILRIQQVVRGDSAAYFCASSPPGGAVWETQYFGPGTRLLVL.

The chain is built from TRBV4-3 and TRBJ2-2, with TRBD2 matching 9 bases. This CDR3 is 14 amino acids long. The ends lost 1 base at V and 7 bases at J; junction bases unmatched: 1. Germline V gene data show CDR1 as LGHNA and CDR2 as YSLEER. This CDR3 is CASSQGLADGELFF. The CDR3 nucleotides are TGCGCCAGCAGCCAAGGACTAGCGGACGGGGAGCTGTTTTTT.

V gene TRBV28 combines with J gene TRBJ2-7; the match to TRBD1 covers 10 bases. With 5 bases clipped from V and 2 bases from J, the junction kept 3 bases outside the gene matches. CDR3 length: 14 amino acids. In germline, CDR1 is MDHEN, CDR2 SYDVKM. The CDR3 protein is CASSTGTGAYEQYV. The CDR3 coding sequence is TGTGCCAGCAGTACCGGGACAGGGGCCTACGAGCAGTACGTC.

This chain uses TRBV18 with TRBJ1-1, with D possibly being TRBD1 (6 bases). Germline values: CDR1 KGHSH, CDR2 LQKENI. The CDR3 sequence is 14 residues long. V lost 2 bases, J lost 1 base, and 8 bases lay in between. The CDR3, as DNA: TGTGCCAGCTCACCAAAGGACAGGAACACTGAAGCTTTCTTT. Protein: CASSPKDRNTEAFF.

The chain joins TRBV11-3 to TRBJ2-1, with TRBD2 matching 9 bases. This CDR3 comprises 15 residues. Losses at the gene ends were 1 base for V and 13 bases for J; bases not matched to a gene: 11. The germline V gene has CDR1 SGHNT and CDR2 YENEEA. The chain's CDR3 is CASSLAPLLAGTQFF. Here the CDR3 DNA reads TGTGCCAGCAGCTTAGCCCCCCTTCTAGCGGGGACACAGTTCTTC.

This sequence joins TRBV28 and TRBJ2-5; D might be TRBD1 (5 bases). Per the germline V gene, CDR1 is MDHEN and CDR2 is SYDVKM. This CDR3 contains 14 residues. V lost 4 bases and J lost 1, with 10 bases in between. The DNA of the CDR3 is TGTGCCAGCAGTTGGTCCAGGGCCCAAGAGACCCAGTACTTC. This codes for CASSWSRAQETQYF.

The chain combines TRBV4-3 with TRBJ1-5; D is perhaps TRBD1 (5 bases). This CDR3 region has 15 residues. V lost 0 bases and J 9 bases, leaving 15 bases between the germline ends. Per the germline V gene, CDR1 is LGHNA and CDR2 is YSLEER. The CDR3 loop is CASSQDVGGFWPQHF. In DNA, the CDR3 is TGCGCCAGCAGCCAAGACGTCGGGGGGTTTTGGCCCCAGCATTTT.

The chain is built from TRBV6-6 and TRBJ2-1; TRBD2 aligns across 14 bases. Looked up from germline, CDR1 is MNHNY and CDR2 is SVGAGI (reference sequence). J was trimmed by 5 bases and V by 6 bases; bases with no gene match: 6. CDR3 length equals 16 residues. This chain's CDR3 is CASSLGLAGEDNEQFF. CDR3 in DNA: TGTGCCAGCAGCTTGGGACTAGCGGGGGAGGACAATGAGCAGTTCTTC.

V and J are TRBV4-1 and TRBJ1-4; D gene ambiguous. V lost 0 bases, J lost 2 bases, and 22 bases lay in between. The CDR3 extends over 20 amino acids. CDR1 is MGHRA, CDR2 YSYEKL, per germline. This CDR3 is CASSQESFRGPLSTNEKLFF. CDR3 DNA sequence: TGCGCCAGCAGCCAAGAGTCATTCCGGGGTCCCCTTTCGACTAATGAAAAACTGTTTTTT.

The chain employs TRBV6-5 and TRBJ2-7; a possible D gene is TRBD1 (5 bases). This CDR3 spans 14 amino acids. Per the germline V gene, CDR1 is MNHEY and CDR2 is SVGAGI. With 4 bases removed from V and 1 base from J, the gap between germline ends came to 11 bases. DNA of the CDR3: TGTGCCAGCAGTTTGACAGCGTTTTCCTACGAGCAGTACGTC. Residues: CASSLTAFSYEQYV.

Written as DNA, the CDR3 is TGTGCCAGCAGTTTAGGGACTCCTTACAATGAGCAGTTCTTC. Translating it yields CASSLGTPYNEQFF. The chain links TRBV28 to TRBJ2-1, with D possibly TRBD2 on 6 matching bases. V lost 2 bases to trimming and J lost 4 bases, with 9 bases between them. In germline, CDR1 is MDHEN, CDR2 SYDVKM. This CDR3 has 14 residues.

The chain has TRBV4-2 and TRBJ1-1, with D uncertain. There are 16 residues in the CDR3. Germline values: CDR1 LGHNA, CDR2 YNFKEQ. Deletions cut 3 bases from V and 11 bases from J, with 25 bases between. The CDR3: CASSHVGVGTALGAFF. Here the CDR3 DNA reads TGTGCCAGCAGCCACGTGGGTGTGGGCACAGCCCTTGGGGCTTTCTTT.

The chain uses TRBV9 and TRBJ2-5; 7 bases align to TRBD2. CDR1 and CDR2 (germline): SGDLS, YYNGEE. Losses at the gene ends were 2 bases for V and 1 base for J; bases not matched to a gene: 8. There are 16 residues in the CDR3. The CDR3: CASSVYSGEFQETQYF. CDR3 nucleotide sequence: TGTGCCAGCAGCGTTTACAGCGGGGAGTTCCAAGAGACCCAGTACTTC.

This rearrangement joins TRBV5-6 to TRBJ2-3; 12 bases are a match to TRBD2. CDR1 SGHDT and CDR2 YYEEEE come from the germline V gene. V was clipped by 2 bases and J by 3 bases; unmatched bases: 4. The CDR3 loop spans 16 amino acids. The CDR3 sequence: CASSFPTSGGTDTQYF. The CDR3 nucleotides are TGTGCCAGCAGCTTTCCGACTAGCGGGGGAACAGATACGCAGTATTTT.

The rearrangement uses TRBV5-1 and TRBJ1-1; perhaps TRBD1 as D (6 bases). CDR3 length: 16 residues. V lost 0 bases and J lost 5, with 17 bases in between. Germline values: CDR1 SGHRS, CDR2 YFSETQ. DNA of the CDR3: TGCGCCAGCAGCTTGGGGTGGGGGCAGGTGGGTACTGAAGCTTTCTTT. Translation: CASSLGWGQVGTEAFF.